One sample yielded the 2 T cell receptor beta chains listed below, sequenced in a study of blood T cells in healthy people across ages. For the second PCR, which ran for roughly 6 to 12 cycles, a sample-barcoded 5' primer and a J-beta primer mix were used. One entry per CDR3 protein results from TCRdb running MiXCR on the 5' RACE reads. Of about 1,000,000 distinct CDR3 sequences listed, 35% to 50% are singletons. Sequences were obtained from blood. The receptors here all came from a woman aged 60 to 75 in good health.

This clonotype was counted only a few times. The J gene is TRBJ2-7, the V gene TRBV10-3; the match to TRBD1 covers 8 bases. This CDR3 comprises 13 residues. CDR1 ENHRY and CDR2 SYGVKD come from the germline V gene. The J segment lost 3 bases and the V segment lost 6 bases, leaving 4 bases of the junction unmatched. The CDR3 sequence: CAIRGQVLYEQYF. CDR3 nucleotide sequence: TGTGCCATCAGGGGACAGGTCCTCTACGAGCAGTACTTC.

This clonotype was picked up a small number of times. This chain uses TRBV21-1 with TRBJ2-7; the table assigns TRBD2, which was not confirmed against the DNA. TRBV21-1 is annotated as a pseudogene. The CDR3 runs 16 residues. In DNA, the CDR3 is TGTGCCAGCAGCAAGGGAATAGAGAGAACCTCCTACGAGCAGTACTTC. Translation gives CASSKGIERTSYEQYF.